The 3 T cell receptor beta chains below come from one sample, sequenced in a study of shared clonotypes between healthy human individuals. Assay used: immunoSEQ multiplex PCR; TCRdb lists only in-frame clones, some missing. Of some 1 million clones in the sample, around 74% were seen once. Sequencing was carried out using memory CD4+ T cells sorted from blood. Subset: CD45RA-negative fraction. The receptors come from a man aged 18 to 29 in good health.

This clone was seen a single time. This sample also contains other DNA sequences that code for the same CDR3. The V gene is TRBV28, the J gene TRBJ1-5; no clear D. Trimming removed 2 bases from V and 6 bases from J, with 5 bases in between. The germline gives CDR1 MDHEN, CDR2 SYDVKM. There are 12 residues in the CDR3. The CDR3 DNA reads as TGTGCCAGCAGTTTAGGTGGTCAGCCCCAGCATTTT. Encoded protein: CASSLGGQPQHF.

This clone was found a few times. This chain joins TRBV18 and TRBJ1-6; D is perhaps TRBD1 (5 bases). V lost 2 bases and J 12 bases, leaving 17 bases between the germline ends. There are 15 residues in the CDR3. From germline, CDR1 is KGHSH and CDR2 LQKENI. CDR3 amino acids: CASSPSPPGLQPLHF. The CDR3 coding sequence is TGTGCCAGCTCACCATCACCTCCAGGGTTACAACCCCTCCACTTT.

This chain links TRBV7-8 with TRBJ2-3; D assignment may be TRBD1 or TRBD2 (6 bases each). The CDR3 has 13 residues. The V end lost 4 bases, the J end lost 4 bases, and 9 bases lay between the germline ends. The germline V gene encodes CDR1 SGHVS and CDR2 FQNEAQ. The CDR3 nucleotides are TGTGCCAGCAGCTCTCGGGGGCCAGATACGCAGTATTTT. Translation gives CASSSRGPDTQYF.